A single sample is the source of the 13 T cell receptor beta chains below, sequenced in a study of blood T cells in healthy people across ages. Primers used in a second PCR of about 7 to 12 cycles were a sample-barcoded 5' primer and a J-beta primer mix. MiXCR, applied by TCRdb to the 5' RACE reads, yields one record per CDR3 protein. In the table there are about 780,000 distinct CDR3 sequences, around 24% of which are singletons. The same data also went into a second study, on T cells of mothers and their children.

Sequencing was done on a sample of blood. Receptors were obtained from a boy between 5 and 17 years old in good health.

Turning to this clonotype: Relative to the germline gene, one junction end is altered; a read error may explain this. The rearrangement joins TRBV6-1 to TRBJ1-4; a possible D gene is TRBD1 (5 bases). The CDR3 is made up of 13 amino acids. Germline V lookup: CDR1 MNHNS, CDR2 SASEGT. This CDR3 reads CASSPETVGKLVF. CDR3 bases: TGTGCCAGCAGCCCCGAGACAGTCGGAAAACTGGTTTTT.

This sequence joins TRBV3-1 and TRBJ1-6; tentative D call: TRBD1 (6 bases). The CDR3 runs 13 residues. Germline CDR1 reads LGHDT; CDR2 reads YNNKEL (reference sequence). The V gene lost 5 bases and the J gene lost 10 bases, with 12 bases spanning the gap. The CDR3 reads CASSLTGYSPLHF. DNA of the CDR3: TGTGCCAGCAGCTTAACAGGGTACTCACCCCTCCACTTT.

The chain couples TRBV25-1 to TRBJ1-4; 7 bases are a match to TRBD1. Trimming removed 10 bases from V and 7 bases from J; junction bases left unmatched: 9. Germline V gene lookup returns CDR1 MGHDK and CDR2 SYGVNS. The CDR3 contains 13 residues. Written as DNA, the CDR3 is TGTGCCACCCCGAGAGGGGACAGTGAAAAACTGTTTTTT. Protein: CATPRGDSEKLFF.

This sequence joins TRBV11-1 and TRBJ2-4, with 9 bases matching TRBD1. This CDR3 is built from 20 residues. V shed 4 bases, J shed 1 base, and the junction held 17 bases outside the gene matches. Germline assignment: CDR1 SGHAT and CDR2 FQDESV (reference sequence). The CDR3 DNA follows: TGTGCCAGCAGCTCGCTGACCGGGACAGGGTCCGCTAGGGCCAAAAACATTCAGTACTTC. It translates to CASSSLTGTGSARAKNIQYF.

A few counts support this clonotype. This chain uses TRBV7-3 with TRBJ2-2; 14 positions match TRBD2. The junction had 2 bases not matched to a gene; V was cut back by 1 base and J by 1 base. The CDR3 is made up of 18 amino acids. CDR1 and CDR2 from the germline V gene are SGHTA and FQGTGA. CDR3 DNA sequence: TGTGCCAGCAGCTTAAGGGGACTAGCGGGGGTGAACACCGGGGAGCTGTTTTTT. Its translation: CASSLRGLAGVNTGELFF.

This clonotype was counted between two and nine times. The V and J genes are TRBV20-1 and TRBJ2-5; D perhaps matches TRBD1 (6 bases). From germline, CDR1 is DFQATT and CDR2 SNEGSKA (reference sequence). This CDR3 is 16 amino acids long. Trimming shortened V by 0 bases and J by 4 bases, and 18 bases separated the two germline ends. CDR3 loop: CSAREGGAGAGETQYF. CDR3 coding DNA: TGCAGTGCTAGAGAAGGGGGTGCAGGGGCGGGAGAGACCCAGTACTTC.

The V gene is TRBV29-1, the J gene TRBJ1-3, with 8 nucleotides matching TRBD1. Germline V gene sequence: CDR1 SQVTM, CDR2 ANQGSEA. The ends lost 7 bases at V and 4 bases at J; junction bases unmatched: 6. CDR3 length equals 13 residues. The DNA of the CDR3 is TGCAGCGGCAGGGGGCGCGGGGGAAACACCATATATTTT. Translation: CSGRGRGGNTIYF.

There are a few counts of this clonotype. V and J are TRBV10-1 and TRBJ2-5, with D tentatively TRBD1 or TRBD2 (5 bases each). CDR1 is WNHNN, CDR2 SYGVQD, per germline (reference sequence). The CDR3 runs to 15 residues. With 3 bases removed from V and 2 bases from J, the gap between germline ends came to 13 bases. The CDR3 DNA is TGCGCCAGCAGTGACCCACGGGGCGGGCAAGAGACCCAGTACTTC. Protein sequence: CASSDPRGGQETQYF.

V gene TRBV19 combines with J gene TRBJ2-1, with D perhaps matching TRBD2 (5 bases). Germline V gene sequence: CDR1 LNHDA, CDR2 SQIVND (reference sequence). Trimming removed 5 bases at V and 4 bases at J, with 12 bases between. The CDR3 is 14 amino acids. CDR3 sequence (DNA): TGTGCCAGTAGTCCACTAGACATTTACAATGAGCAGTTCTTC. Translated, it gives CASSPLDIYNEQFF.

There are a few counts of this clonotype. This chain uses TRBV7-9 with TRBJ2-3; D gene unclear. The CDR3 extends over 16 amino acids. The V gene lost 6 bases and the J gene lost 0 bases, with 16 bases spanning the gap. Germline V gives CDR1 SEHNR, CDR2 FQNEAQ (reference sequence). The chain's CDR3 is CASRVGSYSSTDTQYF. CDR3 in DNA: TGTGCCAGCAGGGTGGGATCTTACTCAAGCACAGATACGCAGTATTTT.

The V call is TRBV20-1, the J call TRBJ2-5; 11 nucleotides align to TRBD2. CDR3 length: 15 amino acids. Per germline, CDR1 DFQATT and CDR2 SNEGSKA (reference sequence). V lost 6 bases, J lost 5 bases, and 11 bases stayed unmatched. CDR3 DNA sequence: TGCAGTGCCCCGCCCCTAGCGGGGGGTCTGGAGACCCAGTACTTC. Its protein is CSAPPLAGGLETQYF.

This chain connects TRBV5-1 to TRBJ2-7; 7 positions match TRBD1. Germline V CDR1 and CDR2: SGHRS, YFSETQ. V was clipped by 2 bases and J by 0 bases; unmatched bases: 5. CDR3 length: 15 residues. CDR3 DNA sequence: TGCGCCAGCAGCTTTGTGACAGGGAGCTCCTACGAGCAGTACTTC. Encoded protein: CASSFVTGSSYEQYF.

V and J are TRBV5-1 and TRBJ2-1; the D gene could be TRBD1 or TRBD2 (6 bases each). In germline, CDR1 is SGHRS, CDR2 YFSETQ. Trimming left V 0 bases short and J 8 bases short, with 12 bases between. The CDR3 spans 14 residues. The CDR3 sequence: CASSLAGGGDEQFF. The CDR3 DNA sequence: TGCGCCAGCAGCTTGGCCGGAGGGGGAGATGAGCAGTTCTTC.